This passage covers 28 T cell receptor beta chains from one sample sequenced in a study of cytomegalovirus exposure and HLA in healthy donors. Vbeta (60) and Jbeta (13) primers were used in the PCR. Using immunoSEQ multiplex PCR, the repertoire was profiled, and TCRdb retains in-frame clones only, with some absent. The sample consists of roughly 100,000 clones, roughly 13% of them appearing once. Sample: PBMCs. The receptors shown here come from a man aged 40-55 years in good health and CMV-seropositive.

The CDR3 sequence: CASSPRLAIAYNEQFF. The CDR3 region has the DNA TGTGCCAGCAGCCCCAGACTAGCGATCGCCTACAATGAGCAGTTCTTC. The gene calls are TRBV28 and TRBJ2-1, with 8 bases lining up with TRBD2. V was clipped by 6 bases and J by 2 bases; unmatched bases: 9. This CDR3 is 16 amino acids long. Germline loops: CDR1 MDHEN, CDR2 SYDVKM.

The chain combines TRBV27 with TRBJ2-2, with 13 bases that match TRBD2. The ends lost 5 bases at V and 0 bases at J; junction bases unmatched: 9. The CDR3 has 19 amino acids. Germline loops: CDR1 MNHEY, CDR2 SMNVEV (reference sequence). DNA for the CDR3: TGTGCCAGCAGTCTACTGGGACTAGCGGGGTTAGCGAACACCGGGGAGCTGTTTTTT. Encoded protein: CASSLLGLAGLANTGELFF.

This clone was counted a single time. This sequence joins TRBV19 and TRBJ2-1, with 7 nucleotides matching TRBD2. The V segment lost 6 bases and the J segment 1 base; nucleotides outside the gene matches: 0. CDR1 LNHDA and CDR2 SQIVND come from the germline V gene (reference sequence). This CDR3 is 13 amino acids long. DNA of the CDR3: TGTGCCAGTAGCGGGAGGTCCTACAATGAGCAGTTCTTC. Its protein is CASSGRSYNEQFF.

The chain employs TRBV7-3 and TRBJ2-3, with 10 bases identical to TRBD1. The CDR3 length is 16 residues. Germline V gives CDR1 SGHTA, CDR2 FQGTGA. The V segment lost 4 bases and the J segment 6 bases; nucleotides outside the gene matches: 10. CDR3 in DNA: TGTGCCAGCAGCTCTCGGACAGGGGGAGGTGTGGATACGCAGTATTTT. The encoded protein is CASSSRTGGGVDTQYF.

This clone was observed a few times. V is TRBV6-6 and J is TRBJ1-4, with D unclear. This CDR3 spans 15 amino acids. V lost 6 bases, J lost 0 bases, and 11 bases lay in between. Germline lookup yields CDR1 MNHNY and CDR2 SVGAGI (reference sequence). As DNA, the CDR3 is TGTGCCAGCAGGCGACCGAGCGCAACTAATGAAAAACTGTTTTTT. It translates to CASRRPSATNEKLFF.

Here the CDR3 reads CASSLAGEVKREQFF. The CDR3 DNA reads TGCGCCAGCAGCTTGGCCGGGGAGGTTAAGAGGGAGCAGTTCTTC. The V gene is TRBV5-1, the J gene TRBJ2-1; D might be TRBD2 (6 bases). Trimming took off 0 bases at V and 10 bases at J, with 17 bases between the two ends. CDR3 length: 15 amino acids. In germline, CDR1 is SGHRS, CDR2 YFSETQ.

The chain couples TRBV5-1 to TRBJ1-1; 10 nucleotides align to TRBD1. CDR1 and CDR2 from the germline V gene are SGHRS and YFSETQ. The CDR3 totals 14 residues. Unmatched junction bases numbered 6, after V lost 4 bases and J lost 6 bases. CDR3 nucleotides: TGCGCCAGCAGCCCGGGACAGGGGATCGCTGAAGCTTTCTTT. Protein sequence: CASSPGQGIAEAFF.

The chain is built from TRBV6-1 and TRBJ2-3, with TRBD2 matching 12 bases. After removal of 11 bases from V and 4 bases from J, the junction contained 7 bases not matched to a gene. From germline, CDR1 is MNHNS and CDR2 SASEGT. The CDR3 length is 14 residues. CDR3 region: CASTSGSGSDTQYF. The CDR3 bases are TGTGCCTCGACTAGCGGGAGCGGATCAGATACGCAGTATTTT.

This clone was observed a handful of times. This chain connects TRBV10-3 to TRBJ2-7; 10 nucleotides align to TRBD2. Germline CDR1 is ENHRY and CDR2 is SYGVKD. The trim removed 2 bases at V and 9 bases at J, leaving 10 bases unmatched. The CDR3 is 15 residues long. CDR3 DNA: TGTGCCATCAGTGAGGAGCTAGCGGGAGTGAGTGTGCAGTACTTC. This gives the protein CAISEELAGVSVQYF.

The chain combines TRBV10-2 with TRBJ2-2, with 8 nucleotides matching TRBD1. The CDR3 extends over 14 amino acids. With V trimmed by 6 bases and J by 5 bases, 5 bases remained unmatched. Looked up from germline, CDR1 is WSHSY and CDR2 is SAAADI. The chain's CDR3 is CASRDRGLTGELFF. The CDR3 bases are TGCGCCAGCAGAGACAGGGGCCTTACCGGGGAGCTGTTTTTT.

The V call is TRBV12-5, the J call TRBJ2-7, with TRBD1 matching 7 bases. Germline V gives CDR1 LGHNT, CDR2 FRNRAP. The CDR3 covers 17 residues. Losses at the gene ends were 0 bases for V and 4 bases for J; bases not matched to a gene: 12. The CDR3 here is CASGLVLSGDRQYEQYF. The DNA of the CDR3 is TGTGCTAGTGGTTTGGTACTTAGTGGGGACAGACAGTACGAGCAGTACTTC.

The chain uses TRBV14 and TRBJ1-5; D possibly corresponds to TRBD1 (5 bases). The CDR3 has 13 amino acids. CDR1 and CDR2 (germline): SGHDN, FVKESK. V was cut by 1 base and J by 6 bases, with 7 bases left in between. This CDR3 is CASSQGGAQPQHF. CDR3 bases: TGTGCCAGCAGCCAAGGCGGGGCTCAGCCCCAGCATTTT.

This clone showed up just a few times. The chain is built from TRBV4-3 and TRBJ1-1, with 9 bases that match TRBD1. CDR1 is LGHNA, CDR2 YSLEER, per germline. There are 16 residues in the CDR3. V lost 1 base, J lost 5 bases, and 8 bases stayed unmatched. CDR3 protein: CASSQVGQGLLTEAFF. The CDR3, as DNA: TGCGCCAGCAGCCAAGTGGGACAGGGCTTGCTGACTGAAGCTTTCTTT.

The rearrangement uses TRBV11-2 and TRBJ2-5; unclear D gene. This CDR3 region has 14 residues. The V end lost 1 base, the J end lost 1 base, and 7 bases lay between the germline ends. CDR1 is SGHAT, CDR2 FQNNGV, per germline. The CDR3: CASSLGAIQETQYF. The CDR3 bases are TGTGCCAGCAGCTTAGGGGCTATCCAAGAGACCCAGTACTTC.

The chain recombines TRBV7-6 with TRBJ2-5, with D maybe TRBD2 (6 bases). The CDR3 has 15 amino acids. The V gene's germline CDR1 is SGHVS and CDR2 FNYEAQ. The ends were cut back, 0 bases at V and 1 base at J, with 9 bases in the middle. CDR3 sequence: CASSLAAGRQETQYF. The CDR3 DNA follows: TGTGCCAGCAGCTTAGCAGCGGGTCGCCAAGAGACCCAGTACTTC.

The V and J genes are TRBV5-1 and TRBJ2-3, with 10 bases aligning to TRBD2. The CDR3 loop spans 16 amino acids. V lost 5 bases and J lost 3; bases outside the gene matches: 9. In germline, CDR1 is SGHRS, CDR2 YFSETQ. CDR3 in DNA: TGCGCCAGCAGGATGGGGGCTAGCGGGAGTACAGATACGCAGTATTTT. Translation gives CASRMGASGSTDTQYF.

In this sample, this clone turned up a few times. V usage is TRBV27 and J usage is TRBJ2-3, with 7 nucleotides matching TRBD1. In germline, CDR1 is MNHEY, CDR2 SMNVEV (reference sequence). The CDR3 consists of 14 residues. Unmatched junction bases numbered 3, after V lost 6 bases and J lost 0 bases. CDR3 DNA sequence: TGTGCCAGCAGCTGGACAGGTAGCACAGATACGCAGTATTTT. This encodes CASSWTGSTDTQYF.

This clone has more than one count but fewer than ten. The rearrangement joins TRBV9 to TRBJ1-2; maybe TRBD1 (5 bases). Germline V gene data show CDR1 as SGDLS and CDR2 as YYNGEE. This CDR3 is built from 17 residues. V lost 4 bases and J 4 bases, leaving 23 bases between the germline ends. CDR3 sequence (DNA): TGTGCCAGCAGCTTCCATTCGGGAGGGGTGGCAGCCTATGGCTACACCTTC. This gives the protein CASSFHSGGVAAYGYTF. Using reference TRBV9 and TRBJ1-2 for the parts outside the CDR3, the full variable domain is DSGVTQTPKHLITATGQRVTLRCSPRSGDLSVYWYQQSLDQGLQFLIQYYNGEERAKGNILERFSAQQFPDLHSELNLSSLELGDSALYFCASSFHSGGVAAYGYTFGSGTRLTVV.

V and J are TRBV6-5 and TRBJ2-1; 8 bases fit TRBD1. This CDR3 contains 15 residues. Germline CDR1 MNHEY, CDR2 SVGAGI. V shed 1 base, J shed 5 bases, and the junction held 4 bases outside the gene matches. The CDR3 sequence is CASSYWQGADNEQFF. The CDR3 DNA sequence: TGTGCCAGCAGTTACTGGCAGGGGGCTGACAATGAGCAGTTCTTC.

This clone was observed a handful of times. J is TRBJ1-2 and V is TRBV18; weak D call: TRBD1 (5 bases). CDR3 length: 17 amino acids. Germline assignment: CDR1 KGHSH and CDR2 LQKENI. Trimming stripped 0 bases from V and 6 bases from J, with 20 bases between. This CDR3 is CASSPPGQARPRDGYTF. The CDR3 nucleotides are TGTGCCAGCTCACCACCGGGGCAGGCCCGACCACGGGATGGCTACACCTTC.

The chain links TRBV5-4 to TRBJ2-7, with 12 bases identical to TRBD2. Germline V CDR1 and CDR2: SGHNT, YYREEE (reference sequence). This CDR3 comprises 18 residues. With V trimmed by 1 base and J by 1 base, 9 bases remained unmatched. CDR3 protein: CASSLFGTSGPRSYEQYF. The CDR3 bases are TGTGCCAGCAGCTTGTTTGGGACTAGCGGGCCCCGGTCCTACGAGCAGTACTTC.

The genes are TRBV9 and TRBJ2-3; TRBD2 is a possible D gene (5 bases). V shed 3 bases and J shed 5 bases, with 10 bases lying between them. CDR1 is SGDLS, CDR2 YYNGEE, per germline. This CDR3 region has 13 residues. CDR3 in amino acids: CASSATAGDTQYF. For the CDR3, the DNA is TGTGCCAGCAGCGCCACGGCGGGAGATACGCAGTATTTT. Using reference TRBV9 and TRBJ2-3 for the parts outside the CDR3, the full variable domain is DSGVTQTPKHLITATGQRVTLRCSPRSGDLSVYWYQQSLDQGLQFLIQYYNGEERAKGNILERFSAQQFPDLHSELNLSSLELGDSALYFCASSATAGDTQYFGPGTRLTVL.

The chain carries TRBV5-1 and TRBJ1-1; 7 nucleotides agree with TRBD1. From germline, CDR1 is SGHRS and CDR2 YFSETQ. V was clipped by 5 bases and J by 8 bases; unmatched bases: 9. This CDR3 is 13 amino acids long. The CDR3 DNA reads as TGCGCCAGCAGTCAACTATTACAGGGGGAAGCTTTCTTT. This sequence encodes CASSQLLQGEAFF.

The rearrangement joins TRBV9 to TRBJ1-1; no clear D. The germline CDR1 and CDR2 sequences are SGDLS and YYNGEE. Trimming took off 2 bases at V and 0 bases at J, with 5 bases between the two ends. The CDR3 is made up of 13 amino acids. The CDR3, as DNA: TGTGCCAGCAGCGTTCTAATGAACACTGAAGCTTTCTTT. Translation: CASSVLMNTEAFF.

This clone was counted between two and nine times. J is TRBJ1-2 and V is TRBV29-1; D call uncertain. Per germline, CDR1 SQVTM and CDR2 ANQGSEA. The CDR3 spans 12 residues. Trimming took 5 bases from V and 4 from J, leaving 11 bases between them. The CDR3: CSVSIGSYGYTF. CDR3 DNA: TGCAGCGTTTCAATCGGGTCCTATGGCTACACCTTC.

This clone has a single count. The chain recombines TRBV19 with TRBJ1-1, with 8 bases fitting TRBD1. The CDR3 covers 12 residues. Germline V gene lookup returns CDR1 LNHDA and CDR2 SQIVND (reference sequence). V dropped 5 bases and J dropped 10; count of bases not matched to a gene: 6. The CDR3 bases are TGTGCCAGTAGTCCGGGACAGGAAAGAGCTTTCTTT. The encoded protein is CASSPGQERAFF. Together with reference TRBV19 and TRBJ1-1, the CDR3 gives the full variable domain: DGGITQSPKYLFRKEGQNVTLSCEQNLNHDAMYWYRQDPGQGLRLIYYSQIVNDFQKGDIAEGYSVSREKKESFPLTVTSAQKNPTAFYLCASSPGQERAFFGQGTRLTVV.

The sample holds a few counts of this clone. This chain connects TRBV11-2 to TRBJ2-3, with D possibly being TRBD2 (6 bases). Between the trimmed V and J ends, which lost 5 bases and 10 bases, there was a span of 13 bases. CDR1 is SGHAT and CDR2 is FQNNGV in the germline V gene. CDR3 length: 12 amino acids. The CDR3 loop reads CASSPQGGAQYF. The CDR3 nucleotides read TGTGCCAGCAGCCCTCAAGGAGGGGCGCAGTATTTT. The entire variable domain, with the rest obtained from reference TRBV11-2 and TRBJ2-3, is as follows: EAGVAQSPRYKIIEKRQSVAFWCNPISGHATLYWYQQILGQGPKLLIQFQNNGVVDDSQLPKDRFSAERLKGVDSTLKIQPAKLEDSAVYLCASSPQGGAQYFGPGTRLTVL.

This clone was seen only a few times. The chain uses TRBV6-1 and TRBJ2-7; D might be TRBD1 (6 bases). The germline V and J ends were trimmed by 6 bases and 2 bases, with 14 bases remaining between them. The CDR3 is made up of 14 amino acids. Germline loops: CDR1 MNHNS, CDR2 SASEGT. The CDR3 DNA reads TGTGCCAGCAGGCTCAGGGGTTGGCCCTACGAGCAGTACTTC. Its translation is CASRLRGWPYEQYF.